This T cell receptor beta chain originates from a study of a mutant IDH1 vaccine in newly diagnosed glioma. As for the study in general: Patients got radiotherapy, temozolomide, or both beforehand, and most got both. Study-wide points: Immune responses arising from the vaccine appeared in about 93% of patients.

The germline V gene encodes CDR1 LNHDA and CDR2 SQIVND (reference sequence). Trimming removed 5 bases from V and 4 bases from J; junction bases left unmatched: 13. This CDR3 contains 17 residues. Time point noted: week 23, last vaccination. With topical imiquimod, each dose of the vaccine consisted of 300 ug of mutant IDH1 20-mer peptide. In regard to this clone: Its antigen is not known.

TCRdb's copy holds only in-frame clones and misses some; the assay was immunoSEQ multiplex PCR. The repertoire consists of roughly 30,000 clones, with 88% occurring once and the leading ten covering about 2.3%. Material: PBMCs, obtained from a glioma patient whose treatment included an IDH1 peptide vaccine. The TCR was taken from a man aged 40-55 years with glioma. The chain has TRBV19 and TRBJ2-2; 7 nucleotides match TRBD1. This CDR3 is CASSLPTGLPTTGELFF. For the CDR3, the DNA is TGTGCCAGTAGTCTGCCGACAGGGCTGCCGACCACCGGGGAGCTGTTTTTT.